The 8 T cell receptor beta chains in this list originate from one sample, sequenced in a study of OX40 agonist ivuxolimab in advanced cancers. Profiled with immunoSEQ multiplex PCR; TCRdb holds only in-frame clones, not every one. The sample lists roughly 60,000 clones, about 85% seen once, with 4% in the top ten. The source was CD4+ or CD8+ T cells sorted from blood, collected in a trial of the OX40 agonist ivuxolimab. The receptors stem from an adult with an advanced solid tumor such as melanoma, head and neck, liver or kidney cancer.

V is TRBV19 and J is TRBJ1-5, with TRBD1 as a possible D gene (6 bases). V was trimmed by 5 bases and J by 2 bases, leaving 10 bases between them. Germline-derived CDR1 and CDR2 are LNHDA and SQIVND (reference sequence). This CDR3 comprises 14 residues. DNA of the CDR3: TGTGCCAGTAGTCAACAGGGAGGCAATCAGCCCCAGCATTTT. Its translation is CASSQQGGNQPQHF.

The V and J genes are TRBV25-1 and TRBJ2-7; tentative D call: TRBD1 (6 bases). This CDR3 region has 17 residues. Germline-derived CDR1 and CDR2 are MGHDK and SYGVNS. The germline V and J ends were trimmed by 4 bases and 1 base, with 20 bases remaining between them. The CDR3 DNA reads as TGTGCCAGCAGTGTAAACAGGGCCAATGCTTTATCCTACGAGCAGTACTTC. Protein sequence: CASSVNRANALSYEQYF.

J is TRBJ2-7 and V is TRBV6-5, with D tentatively TRBD2 (7 bases). V was clipped by 6 bases and J by 2 bases, with 11 bases between them. This CDR3 comprises 13 residues. The germline V gene encodes CDR1 MNHEY and CDR2 SVGAGI. The CDR3 loop reads CASREGGTYEQYF. For the CDR3, the DNA is TGTGCCAGCAGGGAGGGGGGGACCTACGAGCAGTACTTC.

J is TRBJ2-7 and V is TRBV4-1; D is possibly TRBD2 (5 bases). The CDR3 is 14 residues long. Germline-derived CDR1 and CDR2 are MGHRA and YSYEKL. V was trimmed by 1 base and J by 2 bases, leaving 9 bases between them. CDR3 loop: CASSQGLAPYEQYF. DNA for the CDR3: TGCGCCAGCAGCCAAGGGTTAGCGCCCTACGAGCAGTACTTC.

The V call is TRBV2, the J call TRBJ1-4; 9 bases fit TRBD1. V lost 5 bases to trimming and J lost 8 bases; unmatched junction nucleotides: 6. The CDR3 length is 14 residues. CDR1 SNHLY and CDR2 FYNNEI come from the germline V gene. The CDR3 is CASSSGTGSEKLFF. CDR3 in DNA: TGTGCCAGCAGTTCCGGGACAGGGAGCGAAAAACTGTTTTTT.

V and J are TRBV29-1 and TRBJ1-2; D gene ambiguous. Germline V gene lookup returns CDR1 SQVTM and CDR2 ANQGSEA. Trimming took off 7 bases at V and 4 bases at J, with 16 bases between the two ends. The CDR3 is made up of 13 amino acids. Here the CDR3 DNA reads TGCAGCGCTCAGAAGGAGGCCCTCTATGGCTACACCTTC. Its protein is CSAQKEALYGYTF.

V and J are TRBV25-1 and TRBJ2-7, with 11 bases matching TRBD1. Germline V gene lookup returns CDR1 MGHDK and CDR2 SYGVNS. The V gene end was trimmed by 8 bases and the J gene end by 2 bases; junction bases not matched to a gene: 11. CDR3 length: 16 amino acids. The CDR3 DNA reads as TGTGCCAGCTCCGGACAGGGGGCTGGTAGGACCTACGAGCAGTACTTC. Translation gives CASSGQGAGRTYEQYF.

This CDR3 is CASSFSWGRSGANVLTF. The CDR3 DNA reads as TGTGCCAGCAGCTTTAGCTGGGGGAGATCTGGGGCCAACGTCCTGACTTTC. V usage is TRBV7-9 and J usage is TRBJ2-6, with D perhaps given as TRBD1 or TRBD2 (5 bases each). Germline V gives CDR1 SEHNR, CDR2 FQNEAQ (reference sequence). This CDR3 is 17 amino acids long. Trimming removed 3 bases from V and 1 base from J, with 13 bases in between.